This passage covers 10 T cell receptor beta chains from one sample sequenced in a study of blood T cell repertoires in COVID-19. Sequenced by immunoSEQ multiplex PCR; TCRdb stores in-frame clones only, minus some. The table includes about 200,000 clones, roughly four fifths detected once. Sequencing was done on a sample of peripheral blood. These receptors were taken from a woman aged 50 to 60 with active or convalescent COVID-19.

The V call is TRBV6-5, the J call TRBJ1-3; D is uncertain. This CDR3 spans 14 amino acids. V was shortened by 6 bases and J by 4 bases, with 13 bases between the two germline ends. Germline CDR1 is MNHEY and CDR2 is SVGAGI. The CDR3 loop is CASRQTVEGNTIYF. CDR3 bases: TGTGCCAGCAGACAGACGGTAGAGGGAAACACCATATATTTT.

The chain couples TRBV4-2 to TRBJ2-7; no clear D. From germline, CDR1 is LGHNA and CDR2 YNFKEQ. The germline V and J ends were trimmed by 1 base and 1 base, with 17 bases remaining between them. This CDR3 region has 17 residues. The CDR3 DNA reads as TGTGCCAGCAGCCAAGCAGCGTTAGCAGCCCATTCCTACGAGCAGTACTTC. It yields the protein CASSQAALAAHSYEQYF.

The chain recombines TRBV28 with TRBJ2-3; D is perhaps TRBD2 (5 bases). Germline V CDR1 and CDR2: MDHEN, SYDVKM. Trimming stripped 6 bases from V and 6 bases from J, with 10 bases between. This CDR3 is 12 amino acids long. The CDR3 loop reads CASRTTRDTQYF. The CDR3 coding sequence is TGTGCCAGCAGGACCACTAGGGATACGCAGTATTTT.

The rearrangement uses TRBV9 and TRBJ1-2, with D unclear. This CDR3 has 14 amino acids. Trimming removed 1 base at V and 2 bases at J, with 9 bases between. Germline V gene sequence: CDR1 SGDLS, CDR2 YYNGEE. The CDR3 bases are TGTGCCAGCAGCGTAAAGGAGGGAAACTATGGCTACACCTTC. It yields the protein CASSVKEGNYGYTF.

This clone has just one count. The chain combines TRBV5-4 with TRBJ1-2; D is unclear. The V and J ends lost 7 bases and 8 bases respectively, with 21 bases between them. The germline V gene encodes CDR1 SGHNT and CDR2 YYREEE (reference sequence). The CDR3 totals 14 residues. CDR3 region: CASFRPDTRTGYTF. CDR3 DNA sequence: TGTGCCAGCTTTCGCCCTGACACGCGTACCGGCTACACCTTC.

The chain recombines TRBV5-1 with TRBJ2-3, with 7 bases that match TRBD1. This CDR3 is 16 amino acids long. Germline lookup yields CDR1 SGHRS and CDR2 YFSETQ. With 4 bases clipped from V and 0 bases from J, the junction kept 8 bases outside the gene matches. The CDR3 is CASSPKGQSSTDTQYF. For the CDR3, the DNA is TGCGCCAGCAGCCCCAAGGGACAGTCTAGCACAGATACGCAGTATTTT. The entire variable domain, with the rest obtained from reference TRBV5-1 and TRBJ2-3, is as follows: KAGVTQTPRYLIKTRGQQVTLSCSPISGHRSVSWYQQTPGQGLQFLFEYFSETQRNKGNFPGRFSGRQFSNSRSEMNVSTLELGDSALYLCASSPKGQSSTDTQYFGPGTRLTVL.

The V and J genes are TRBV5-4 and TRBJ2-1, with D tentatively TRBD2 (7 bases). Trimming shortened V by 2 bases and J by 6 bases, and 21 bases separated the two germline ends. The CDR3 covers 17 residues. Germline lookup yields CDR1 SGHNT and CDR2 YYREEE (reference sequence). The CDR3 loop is CASSLGGSGKRSNEQFF. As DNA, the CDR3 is TGTGCCAGCAGCTTAGGGGGGAGCGGGAAGAGGAGCAATGAGCAGTTCTTC.

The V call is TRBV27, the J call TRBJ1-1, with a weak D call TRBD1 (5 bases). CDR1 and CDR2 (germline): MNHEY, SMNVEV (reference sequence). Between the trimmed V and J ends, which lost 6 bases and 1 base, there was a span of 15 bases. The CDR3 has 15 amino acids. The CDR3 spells CASSPGGKGNTEAFF. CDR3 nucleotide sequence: TGTGCCAGCAGCCCCGGGGGTAAAGGGAACACTGAAGCTTTCTTT.

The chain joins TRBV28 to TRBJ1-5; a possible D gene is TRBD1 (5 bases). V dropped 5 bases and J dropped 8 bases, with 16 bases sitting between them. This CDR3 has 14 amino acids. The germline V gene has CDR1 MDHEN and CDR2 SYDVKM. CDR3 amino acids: CASSPLNRWEPQHF. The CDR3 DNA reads TGTGCCAGCAGTCCCTTGAACAGGTGGGAGCCCCAGCATTTT.

The CDR3 protein is CASSPDRGPGSGNTIYF. The DNA for the CDR3 is TGTGCCAGCAGCCCGGACAGGGGACCGGGGTCTGGAAACACCATATATTTT. The rearrangement uses TRBV9 and TRBJ1-3, with 9 bases matching TRBD1. The CDR3 length is 17 residues. Unmatched junction bases numbered 9, after V lost 4 bases and J lost 1 base. Looked up from germline, CDR1 is SGDLS and CDR2 is YYNGEE.